The 12 T cell receptor beta chains below come from one sample, sequenced in a study of human T cells and chemical hapten exposure. Each CDR3 protein is one row after TCRdb ran MiXCR on the RACE reads. Altogether 85,000 to 95,000 distinct CDR3 sequences are present, approximately 10% being singletons, with the ten largest covering under 2.5%. Time point of the sample: patch test 2, 6 weeks after DPC sensitization. Treatment indicated: therapeutic diphenylcyclopropenone sensitization with weekly scalp DPC. The specimen comprised whole blood, sampled in connection with sensitization to the hapten diphenylcyclopropenone (DPC). These receptors were collected from a man aged 40-49 years with alopecia areata. Some clones in this sample may be carry-over from other donors' samples.

Only a few counts were recorded for this clonotype. The rearrangement uses TRBV20-1 and TRBJ1-2, with 9 bases aligning to TRBD1. CDR3 length: 18 residues. Germline trimming cut 0 bases from V and 5 bases from J; bases unmatched to any gene: 16. The germline V gene encodes CDR1 DFQATT and CDR2 SNEGSKA (reference sequence). This CDR3 is CSARDSTGQGGDFYGYTF. The CDR3 coding sequence is TGCAGTGCTAGAGATTCGACGGGACAGGGCGGCGATTTTTATGGCTACACCTTC.

This clonotype was counted a few times. V usage is TRBV27 and J usage is TRBJ1-6; 7 positions match TRBD1. The CDR3 has 17 amino acids. With 2 bases clipped from V and 4 bases from J, the junction kept 8 bases outside the gene matches. CDR1 is MNHEY, CDR2 SMNVEV, per germline (reference sequence). This CDR3 reads CASSLVAQGVYNSPLHF. The DNA of the CDR3 is TGTGCCAGCAGTTTAGTTGCGCAGGGGGTGTATAATTCACCCCTCCACTTT.

This clonotype has only a few counts. The J gene is TRBJ2-4, the V gene TRBV20-1, with TRBD2 as a possible D gene (7 bases). Germline CDR1 DFQATT, CDR2 SNEGSKA (reference sequence). CDR3 size: 17 residues. Deletions cut 5 bases from V and 7 bases from J, with 27 bases between. CDR3 coding DNA: TGCAGTGCTGGCCCAGCCGGGGGGCGAAGGAGACAGAACATTCAGTACTTC. Protein product: CSAGPAGGRRRQNIQYF.

To note about this clonotype: Since a much larger clone is just one base distant, this may be a read error. The chain has TRBV29-1 and TRBJ2-3; 8 bases are a match to TRBD2. The CDR3 is made up of 15 amino acids. From germline, CDR1 is SQVTM and CDR2 ANQGSEA. The ends lost 5 bases at V and 0 bases at J; junction bases unmatched: 7. The CDR3 here is CSVKGSGGSTDTQYF. CDR3 coding DNA: TGCAGCGTTAAAGGGAGCGGGGGAAGCACAGATACGCAGTATTTT.

The chain joins TRBV5-6 to TRBJ2-3; D possibly corresponds to TRBD2 (6 bases). CDR3 length equals 13 residues. Germline V gene lookup returns CDR1 SGHDT and CDR2 YYEEEE. Between the trimmed V and J ends, which lost 4 bases and 3 bases, there was a span of 9 bases. The DNA for the CDR3 is TGTGCCAGCAGCCGGGACTTTACAGATACGCAGTATTTT. Translating it yields CASSRDFTDTQYF.

This clonotype was seen a few times. The chain recombines TRBV6-2 or TRBV6-3 with TRBJ2-7; TRBD2 aligns across 11 bases. The germline V gene encodes CDR1 MNHEY and CDR2 SVGEGT. V lost 4 bases to trimming and J lost 7 bases; unmatched junction nucleotides: 9. This CDR3 spans 15 amino acids. CDR3 in amino acids: CASSLAGGRLEEQYV. CDR3 bases: TGTGCCAGCAGTTTAGCGGGAGGGCGGTTGGAAGAGCAGTACGTC.

The table lists this clonotype with many counts. V usage is TRBV3-2 and J usage is TRBJ1-1; the tabulated D call, TRBD1, remains unverified against the DNA. TRBV3-2 is reported as a pseudogene. The length of the CDR3 is 17 residues. The CDR3 DNA is TGTGCCAGCAGCCAAGGGGGCACAGTGAGTTTGAACACTGAAGCTTTCTTT. Encoded protein: CASSQGGTVSLNTEAFF.

This clonotype has a handful of counts. The chain carries TRBV11-2 and TRBJ2-3; a possible D gene is TRBD2 (6 bases). The V end lost 5 bases, the J end lost 1 base, and 31 bases lay between the germline ends. The length of the CDR3 is 21 residues. Germline V lookup: CDR1 SGHAT, CDR2 FQNNGV. The CDR3 DNA is TGTGCCAGCAGCCCCCGCCCTTGGGTCGGGGAGGAGGGGTGGGGCACAGATACGCAGTATTTT. Its translation is CASSPRPWVGEEGWGTDTQYF.

The chain carries TRBV29-1 and TRBJ2-6, with D hard to call. Trimming cost V 4 bases and J 1 base, with 5 bases left between them. Germline V gene lookup returns CDR1 SQVTM and CDR2 ANQGSEA. The CDR3 extends over 13 amino acids. The CDR3 coding sequence is TGCAGCGTTGCTCCTTCTGGGGCCAACGTCCTGACTTTC. Translating gives CSVAPSGANVLTF.

This clonotype was found many times. V is TRBV6-2 or TRBV6-3 and J is TRBJ1-2, with TRBD1 as a possible D gene (5 bases). CDR3 size: 13 residues. V was clipped by 7 bases and J by 3 bases, with 12 bases between them. Per the germline V gene, CDR1 is MNHEY and CDR2 is SVGEGT. The CDR3 here is CASNPGRDYGYTF. The CDR3 nucleotides read TGTGCCAGCAATCCGGGACGCGACTATGGCTACACCTTC.

This clonotype was observed at least ten times. The chain recombines TRBV24-1 with TRBJ1-4; 8 bases fit TRBD1. Trimming at V came to 6 bases and at J to 0 bases, leaving 20 bases not matched to a gene. This CDR3 is built from 21 residues. Germline CDR1 is KGHDR and CDR2 is SFDVKD. The CDR3 loop reads CATSIRYRGQESRATNEKLFF. CDR3 coding DNA: TGTGCCACCAGTATACGATATCGGGGACAGGAAAGTAGAGCAACTAATGAAAAACTGTTTTTT.

The chain couples TRBV27 to TRBJ1-5; D gene uncertain. Germline V gives CDR1 MNHEY, CDR2 SMNVEV (reference sequence). The CDR3 runs 12 residues. Trimming removed 6 bases from V and 4 bases from J, with 7 bases in between. In nucleotides, the CDR3 is TGTGCCAGCAGGGACCCGAATCAGCCCCAGCATTTT. The encoded protein is CASRDPNQPQHF.